This T cell receptor (beta chain) appears in the sequencing data of a study of early T cells in non-severe SARS-CoV-2 infection. About the research overall: The study sequenced bulk RNA from unsorted whole blood, with chains unpaired. Study conclusions and caveats: Anti-spike CD8 specificities were favored by VDJdb matching, whose results missed private and CD4 specificities.

This clonotype occurred a few times. Its antigen is not known. Individual cDNA molecules received unique molecular identifiers during library preparation. Each CDR3 protein gets one entry after TCRdb re-called the 5' RACE reads with MiXCR. The sample yields tens of thousands of distinct CDR3 sequences, roughly an eighth seen once. The CDR3 covers 17 residues. Trimming removed 0 bases at V and 0 bases at J, with 12 bases between. Looked up from germline, CDR1 is LGHNA and CDR2 is YNFKEQ. The TCR sequence derives from an adult who was a healthcare worker with PCR-confirmed SARS-CoV-2 infection or an uninfected control (not recorded which). V and J are TRBV4-2 and TRBJ2-1, with D possibly being TRBD2 (5 bases). Source material: whole blood. The CDR3: CASSQDPQRSSYNEQFF. CDR3 DNA sequence: TGTGCCAGCAGCCAAGATCCCCAGCGGAGCTCCTACAATGAGCAGTTCTTC.